This T cell receptor (beta chain) was captured in a study of blood T cells in healthy people across ages. Study summary: About one barcoded beta molecule per two T cells came from capture by template switching.

There were healthy Caucasian individuals from Russia, aged about 6 to 100, serving as donors. Investigators took about 10 milliliters of peripheral blood from every donor. Study observations and caveats: Long-lived donors exceeded aged donors in naive CD4+ cells and diversity.

The V gene's germline CDR1 is SGHTA and CDR2 FQGNSA. The CDR3 is made up of 14 amino acids. A sample-barcoded 5' primer and a J-beta primer mix were used in a second PCR of roughly 6 to 11 cycles. TCRdb re-called the 5' RACE reads with MiXCR, one entry per CDR3 protein. The sample includes about 970,000 distinct CDR3 sequences, about 51% seen only once; the top ten take around a fifth. This clonotype came up a few times. Its antigen is undetermined. The V and J genes are TRBV7-2 and TRBJ2-4; D is uncertain. The J call may be wrong; the DNA end is better matched by TRBJ2-7. This clonotype was obtained from a woman aged 55-69 years in good health. The sample comprised blood. CDR3 residues: CASSLGQARYEQYF. CDR3 sequence (DNA): TGTGCCAGCAGCTTAGGCCAGGCTAGGTACGAGCAGTACTTC.